This T cell receptor (beta chain) was identified in a study of CD8+ T cells in alopecia areata. RNA extraction and reverse transcription yielded cDNA as sequencing template. Sequencing used immunoSEQ multiplex PCR; TCRdb keeps in-frame clones, though not all of them. The sample contains over 150,000 clones, around 60% of which appear only once. Study outcomes and limitations: Among the top 100, expanded CD8+ clones, as well as scalp clonality, were significantly decreased by tofacitinib.

Treatment described: oral pan-JAK inhibitor, 5-10 mg twice daily. A word on this clone: Its antigen is as yet unknown.

CDR3 size: 14 residues. Trimming left V 6 bases short and J 6 bases short, with 15 bases between. Germline V gene lookup returns CDR1 SEHNR and CDR2 FQNEAQ (reference sequence). This sample comprised CD4+ T cells sorted from blood, obtained at week 24, from a patient treated with tofacitinib. This chain uses TRBV7-9 with TRBJ1-5; D is unclear. This clonotype was sampled from a human donor with alopecia areata. The CDR3: CASRRVLPLQPQHF. Here the CDR3 DNA reads TGTGCCAGCAGAAGAGTCCTTCCCCTTCAGCCCCAGCATTTT.